Listed below are T cell receptor beta chains from one sample, sequenced in a study of blood T cell repertoires in COVID-19. Data came from immunoSEQ multiplex PCR; TCRdb stores just in-frame clones and leaves some out. The data contain about 170,000 clones, about 88% of them singletons. The source material was peripheral blood. All receptors come from a man aged 45-60 years who had recovered from COVID-19. The CDR3 runs from the conserved cysteine through the conserved F or W. The order of the fields is D gene, V gene, clone size, CDR3 length, J gene, CDR3 DNA, CDR3 protein. A D gene is named only where the DNA matches it firmly. The listing skips clone size in some rows; elsewhere it reads once, few, many or a size class.

D: TRBD1
V: TRBV5-6
size: .
length: 15
J: TRBJ1-4
DNA: TGTGCCAGCAGCCCCTCGGGACAGGGGGGGGAAAAACTGTTTTTT
CDR3: CASSPSGQGGEKLFF

D: TRBD1
V: TRBV4-1
size: .
length: 15
J: TRBJ1-2
DNA: TGCGCCAGCAGCACCACTGGACAGGCGAACTATGGCTACACCTTC
CDR3: CASSTTGQANYGYTF

D: .
V: TRBV5-5
size: .
length: 14
J: TRBJ1-5
DNA: TGTGCCAGCAGCTTAACAGGGCGGAATCAGCCCCAGCATTTT
CDR3: CASSLTGRNQPQHF

D: TRBD1
V: TRBV10-3
size: .
length: 14
J: TRBJ2-7
DNA: TGTGCCATCAGTGACCGGGACAGGGAGCACGAGCAGTACTTC
CDR3: CAISDRDREHEQYF

D: TRBD1
V: TRBV27
size: .
length: 18
J: TRBJ2-6
DNA: TGTGCCAGCAGTTTAAAAGGACAGGGGATGAGAGGGGCCAACGTCCTGACTTTC
CDR3: CASSLKGQGMRGANVLTF

D: TRBD1
V: TRBV19
size: .
length: 15
J: TRBJ2-2
DNA: TGTGCCAGTAGTGGGACAGGGGACGTTCGGAGGGAGCTGTTTTTT
CDR3: CASSGTGDVRRELFF

D: TRBD2
V: TRBV5-6
size: .
length: 18
J: TRBJ2-3
DNA: TGTGCCAGCAGCTTGCGAACTAGCGGGATGCCTCGGACAGATACGCAGTATTTT
CDR3: CASSLRTSGMPRTDTQYF

D: TRBD1
V: TRBV29-1
size: .
length: 13
J: TRBJ2-5
DNA: TGCAGCACTCCAGGACAGGGAGGAGAGACCCAGTACTTC
CDR3: CSTPGQGGETQYF

D: TRBD2
V: TRBV5-6
size: .
length: 17
J: TRBJ2-6
DNA: TGTGCCAGCAGCTCGGCCGGGAGGGTTACCGGGGCCAACGTCCTGACTTTC
CDR3: CASSSAGRVTGANVLTF

D: TRBD2
V: TRBV9
size: .
length: 14
J: TRBJ2-2
DNA: TGTGCCAGCAGCCTCGGACTAGCGCTCGGGGAGCTGTTTTTT
CDR3: CASSLGLALGELFF

D: .
V: TRBV5-1
size: .
length: 16
J: TRBJ1-6
DNA: TGCGCCAGCAGCTTGAGGGGCGCGGGAAGTAATTCACCCCTCCACTTT
CDR3: CASSLRGAGSNSPLHF

D: .
V: TRBV19
size: .
length: 14
J: TRBJ1-2
DNA: TGTGCCAGTAGTACCGCACAGAGAGACTATGGCTACACCTTC
CDR3: CASSTAQRDYGYTF

D: .
V: TRBV5-1
size: .
length: 15
J: TRBJ2-7
DNA: TGCGCCAGCAGCTTGGCCGGGGGGCTCACCCACGAGCAGTACTTC
CDR3: CASSLAGGLTHEQYF

D: TRBD1
V: TRBV9
size: .
length: 15
J: TRBJ1-4
DNA: TGTGCCAGCAGCCCTCGGGACAGGGGAAATGAAAAACTGTTTTTT
CDR3: CASSPRDRGNEKLFF

D: .
V: TRBV19
size: .
length: 14
J: TRBJ2-2
DNA: TGTGCCAGTAGGACACAGGGTCAAACCGGGGAGCTGTTTTTT
CDR3: CASRTQGQTGELFF

D: .
V: TRBV19
size: .
length: 16
J: TRBJ2-3
DNA: TGTGCCAGTAGTATACCCCTCCTTAGCGGCACAGATACGCAGTATTTT
CDR3: CASSIPLLSGTDTQYF

D: TRBD1
V: TRBV19
size: .
length: 15
J: TRBJ2-5
DNA: TGTGCCAGTATGGGGGGACAGGGGGATCAAGAGACCCAGTACTTC
CDR3: CASMGGQGDQETQYF

D: TRBD2
V: TRBV3-1/TRBV3-2
size: .
length: 21
J: TRBJ2-5
DNA: TGTGCCAGCAGCCAAGCCCCGGGACTAGCGAGACGGCTTCACAACCAAGAGACCCAGTACTTC
CDR3: CASSQAPGLARRLHNQETQYF

D: .
V: TRBV19
size: .
length: 13
J: TRBJ2-4
DNA: TGTGCCAGTAAGGGGCCTCCCAAAAACATTCAGTACTTC
CDR3: CASKGPPKNIQYF

D: .
V: TRBV4-3
size: .
length: 13
J: TRBJ1-1
DNA: TGCGCCAGCAGCCAAGATATTGCAGCTGAAGCTTTCTTT
CDR3: CASSQDIAAEAFF

D: TRBD1
V: TRBV24-1
size: .
length: 16
J: TRBJ2-2
DNA: TGTGCCACCAGTGACCCGCCGACAGGGGGTCCCGGGGAGCTGTTTTTT
CDR3: CATSDPPTGGPGELFF

D: TRBD1
V: TRBV6-5
size: .
length: 15
J: TRBJ1-2
DNA: TGTGCCAGCAGGCCCTCCGGGACAGGGGGCTATGGCTACACCTTC
CDR3: CASRPSGTGGYGYTF

D: .
V: TRBV19
size: .
length: 15
J: TRBJ2-6
DNA: TGTGCCAGTACGCCAAAGAGCTCTGGGGCCAACGTCCTGACTTTC
CDR3: CASTPKSSGANVLTF

D: TRBD1
V: TRBV9
size: .
length: 15
J: TRBJ1-6
DNA: TGTGCCAGCAGCGTAGTGGGACAGGGCCAATCACCCCTCCACTTT
CDR3: CASSVVGQGQSPLHF

D: TRBD2
V: TRBV6-4
size: .
length: 17
J: TRBJ2-1
DNA: TGTGCCAGCAGTGAATTTACGCTAGCGGGCTCCTACAATGAGCAGTTCTTC
CDR3: CASSEFTLAGSYNEQFF

D: TRBD1
V: TRBV2
size: .
length: 15
J: TRBJ2-1
DNA: TGTGCCAGCAGGGGACAGGGGAGCTCCTACAATGAGCAGTTCTTC
CDR3: CASRGQGSSYNEQFF

D: .
V: TRBV6-2/TRBV6-3
size: .
length: 13
J: TRBJ2-5
DNA: TGTGCCAGCAGTTACGCGGACGGGGGGACCCAGTACTTC
CDR3: CASSYADGGTQYF

D: .
V: TRBV18
size: once
length: 12
J: TRBJ1-2
DNA: TGTGCCAGCTCACCAGGGGGCAATGGCTACACCTTC
CDR3: CASSPGGNGYTF

D: TRBD2
V: TRBV7-2
size: .
length: 15
J: TRBJ2-3
DNA: TGTGCCAGCAGCCCTCAGCGGGGTCAAGCAGATACGCAGTATTTT
CDR3: CASSPQRGQADTQYF

D: TRBD2
V: TRBV11-2
size: .
length: 19
J: TRBJ2-3
DNA: TGTGCCAGCAGCTCCCCGGGACTAGCGGGGGGGCAGGGCACAGATACGCAGTATTTT
CDR3: CASSSPGLAGGQGTDTQYF

D: TRBD1
V: TRBV5-6
size: few
length: 17
J: TRBJ2-7
DNA: TGTGCCAGCAGCTTGATAAGGCTGGGGACAGATTCCTACGAGCAGTACTTC
CDR3: CASSLIRLGTDSYEQYF

D: TRBD1
V: TRBV29-1
size: .
length: 15
J: TRBJ1-1
DNA: TGCAGCGTTCTTCCGGGACAGGGGGGTCAGGGAGAAGCTTTCTTT
CDR3: CSVLPGQGGQGEAFF

D: .
V: TRBV7-6
size: .
length: 16
J: TRBJ2-1
DNA: TGTGCCAGCAGCTTAGATGATGCAGGGTGGGTCAATGAGCAGTTCTTC
CDR3: CASSLDDAGWVNEQFF

D: .
V: TRBV15
size: .
length: 13
J: TRBJ2-3
DNA: TGTGCCACCAGCAGCAGGCAGAGAGATACGCAGTATTTT
CDR3: CATSSRQRDTQYF

D: .
V: TRBV11-2
size: .
length: 16
J: TRBJ2-5
DNA: TGTGCCAGCAGCCCCTCCCCGCAGGGATACCAAGAGACCCAGTACTTC
CDR3: CASSPSPQGYQETQYF

D: TRBD2
V: TRBV7-2
size: .
length: 17
J: TRBJ2-2
DNA: TGTGCCAGCAGCAGGGGACTAGCGGGGGGCGTGACCGGGGAGCTGTTTTTT
CDR3: CASSRGLAGGVTGELFF

D: .
V: TRBV28
size: .
length: 14
J: TRBJ1-2
DNA: TGTGCCAGCAGTTTGTCGCAGGAACACTATGGCTACACCTTC
CDR3: CASSLSQEHYGYTF

D: TRBD1
V: TRBV6-1
size: few
length: 15
J: TRBJ1-5
DNA: TGTGCCAGCAGTGAAGGGGGGACAGGAAGCCAGCCCCAGCATTTT
CDR3: CASSEGGTGSQPQHF

D: .
V: TRBV7-2
size: .
length: 15
J: TRBJ2-7
DNA: TGTGCCAGCAGCTATGGAGAGTCTACCACCTACGAGCAGTACTTC
CDR3: CASSYGESTTYEQYF

D: TRBD1
V: TRBV28
size: .
length: 13
J: TRBJ2-7
DNA: TGTGCCAGCACCCCCCCGGGACAGCACGAGCAGTACTTC
CDR3: CASTPPGQHEQYF